This T cell receptor beta chain is drawn from a study of blood T cell repertoires in COVID-19. Whole-study context: Sites across the United States, Italy and Spain contributed samples from acute and convalescent COVID-19. T cells, B-cell-depleted T cells, or PBMCs supplied cDNA or gDNA.

From germline, CDR1 is SNHLY and CDR2 FYNNEI. The CDR3 loop spans 13 amino acids. With 10 bases clipped from V and 1 base from J, the junction kept 7 bases outside the gene matches. Original processing notes: Researchers report that nucleated cell counts were estimated from reference gene primer amplification. The protocol was immunoSEQ multiplex PCR, while the TCRdb copy is restricted to in-frame clones and leaves out a portion. The D gene and trimming were derived from the DNA, and the V and J assignments and clone size from that table. The sample carries some 150,000 clones, around 80% recorded once.

V gene TRBV2 combines with J gene TRBJ2-7, with 7 bases aligning to TRBD2. Sequencing input: peripheral blood. This receptor was identified in a man between 60 and 75 years old with active or convalescent COVID-19. The CDR3 DNA sequence: TGTGCCACCCTAACCGGGGGGTCCTACGAGCAGTACTTC. Its protein product is CATLTGGSYEQYF.